Shown below are 27 T cell receptor beta chains from a single sample sequenced in a study of CD8+ T cells in alopecia areata (dated by TCRdb to the late 2010s). What the time point label conveys for this sample: 24 weeks on oral tofacitinib. The treatment or condition label here, explained by the study, means: oral pan-JAK inhibitor, 5-10 mg twice daily. Receptor amplification or capture employed the immunoSEQ multiplex PCR assay. RNA was extracted from all samples and reverse transcribed into cDNA as template for TCR sequencing. TCRdb took over this immuneACCESS table, retaining in-frame rearrangements with V and J assigned. Such tables are incomplete; in checked studies, under half of the missing clones stem from an unresolved V gene, and the remainder is unexplained. The sample profile shows around 200,000 clones; about 60% of them were found once. Around 13% of the sample lies in the top ten.

Sample: CD8+ T cells sorted from blood, taken at week 24, from a patient treated with tofacitinib. Receptors originate from a human donor with alopecia areata.

In DNA, the CDR3 is TGTGCCAGCAGCTTGCCCACGGCAGGAACTACCCAAGAGACCCAGTACTTC. Residues: CASSLPTAGTTQETQYF. V is TRBV5-6 and J is TRBJ2-5; D not resolved. The germline V and J ends were trimmed by 1 base and 1 base, with 17 bases remaining between them. The V gene's germline CDR1 is SGHDT and CDR2 YYEEEE. CDR3 size: 17 residues.

The chain links TRBV19 to TRBJ2-7; 8 positions agree with TRBD1. The trim removed 2 bases at V and 7 bases at J, leaving 7 bases unmatched. Germline V gene lookup returns CDR1 LNHDA and CDR2 SQIVND (reference sequence). This CDR3 has 14 amino acids. The DNA of the CDR3 is TGTGCCAGTAGTATATGGGGACAGGCGGAGGAGCAGTACTTC. It is translated as CASSIWGQAEEQYF.

This chain uses TRBV4-2 with TRBJ2-7; D is undetermined. Germline lookup yields CDR1 LGHNA and CDR2 YNFKEQ. Trimming stripped 1 base from V and 3 bases from J, with 10 bases between. The CDR3 is made up of 14 amino acids. Written as DNA, the CDR3 is TGTGCCAGCAGCCAAGGGTCAGAGTTCTACGAGCAGTACTTC. This sequence encodes CASSQGSEFYEQYF.

This chain uses TRBV5-6 with TRBJ1-2, with TRBD1 matching 10 bases. CDR3 size: 13 residues. Germline V gives CDR1 SGHDT, CDR2 YYEEEE. V lost 7 bases, J lost 5 bases, and 5 bases stayed unmatched. The CDR3 sequence: CASRGQGDYGYTF. The CDR3 coding sequence is TGTGCCAGCCGCGGACAGGGGGATTATGGCTACACCTTC.

This clone showed up many times. This sequence joins TRBV18 and TRBJ2-7; the match to TRBD1 covers 7 bases. The germline V gene encodes CDR1 KGHSH and CDR2 LQKENI. Unmatched junction bases numbered 8, after V lost 3 bases and J lost 6 bases. The CDR3 totals 14 residues. The CDR3 here is CASSPTDRVGEQYF. CDR3 nucleotide sequence: TGTGCCAGCTCACCTACAGACAGGGTGGGCGAGCAGTACTTC. The whole variable domain, remainder taken from reference TRBV18 and TRBJ2-7, is NAGVMQNPRHLVRRRGQEARLRCSPMKGHSHVYWYRQLPEEGLKFMVYLQKENIIDESGMPKERFSAEFPKEGPSILRIQQVVRGDSAAYFCASSPTDRVGEQYFGPGTRLTVT.

In its sample, this clone was seen a few times. The chain employs TRBV25-1 and TRBJ2-1; D tentatively reads TRBD1 or TRBD2 (5 bases each). This CDR3 is 12 amino acids long. V was shortened by 4 bases and J by 10 bases, with 11 bases between the two germline ends. CDR1 and CDR2 from the germline V gene are MGHDK and SYGVNS. CDR3 sequence: CASSVGVREQFF. The CDR3 region has the DNA TGTGCCAGCAGTGTGGGGGTGAGGGAGCAGTTCTTC.

Notes on this clone: This same CDR3 is encoded by further DNA sequences in the sample. The CDR3 nucleotides are TGTGCCAGCAGCGTCGGTAGTAGCAATCAGCCCCAGCATTTT. Translated: CASSVGSSNQPQHF. The chain joins TRBV9 to TRBJ1-5; no firm D call. CDR1 is SGDLS and CDR2 is YYNGEE in the germline V gene. Trimming took off 2 bases at V and 0 bases at J, with 6 bases between the two ends. The CDR3 has 14 amino acids.

The gene calls are TRBV15 and TRBJ1-1; a weak D match, TRBD1 (6 bases). The CDR3 spans 13 residues. From germline, CDR1 is LNHNV and CDR2 YYDKDF (reference sequence). The V and J ends lost 0 bases and 7 bases respectively, with 9 bases between them. CDR3 in amino acids: CATSRDRQVEAFF. CDR3 in DNA: TGTGCCACCAGCAGAGATAGACAGGTTGAAGCTTTCTTT.

The rearrangement uses TRBV9 and TRBJ2-5; 8 bases agree with TRBD1. The V segment lost 3 bases and the J segment 5 bases; nucleotides outside the gene matches: 12. Germline values: CDR1 SGDLS, CDR2 YYNGEE. The CDR3 has 16 residues. CDR3 sequence: CASSDPPGQVGETQYF. The CDR3 nucleotides are TGTGCCAGCAGCGACCCACCGGGACAGGTTGGCGAGACCCAGTACTTC.

The gene calls are TRBV29-1 and TRBJ1-2; no clear D. Germline V gives CDR1 SQVTM, CDR2 ANQGSEA. Deletions cut 5 bases from V and 8 bases from J, with 30 bases between. The CDR3 has 17 amino acids. The CDR3, as DNA: TGCAGCGTTAGAATTCCACTAACTAAAAGAATGGCCGGAGGCTACACCTTC. Protein: CSVRIPLTKRMAGGYTF. Together with reference TRBV29-1 and TRBJ1-2, the CDR3 gives the full variable domain: SAVISQKPSRDICQRGTSLTIQCQVDSQVTMMFWYRQQPGQSLTLIATANQGSEATYESGFVIDKFPISRPNLTFSTLTVSNMSPEDSSIYLCSVRIPLTKRMAGGYTFGSGTRLTVV.

This clone was detected a few times. The gene calls are TRBV29-1 and TRBJ1-2; no definite D call. The CDR3 covers 12 residues. Trimming took 6 bases from V and 5 from J, leaving 13 bases between them. CDR1 is SQVTM, CDR2 ANQGSEA, per germline. The CDR3 sequence: CSVPVEGYGYTF. The CDR3 coding sequence is TGCAGCGTCCCCGTAGAGGGTTATGGCTACACCTTC.

V gene TRBV29-1 combines with J gene TRBJ1-2, with TRBD1 as a possible D gene (5 bases). The CDR3 runs to 11 residues. The germline gives CDR1 SQVTM, CDR2 ANQGSEA. V lost 0 bases, J lost 7 bases, and 6 bases lay in between. The CDR3 protein is CSVEDRGGYTF. CDR3 bases: TGCAGCGTTGAAGATAGGGGTGGCTACACCTTC.

The sample holds a few counts of this clone. The chain combines TRBV5-1 with TRBJ2-1; no firm D call. Germline V gives CDR1 SGHRS, CDR2 YFSETQ. This CDR3 has 12 residues. Between the trimmed V and J ends, which lost 2 bases and 8 bases, there was a span of 8 bases. DNA of the CDR3: TGCGCCAGCAGCTTAAGTATCGATGAGCAGTTCTTC. Residues: CASSLSIDEQFF.

This clone was recorded once. At one end the junction does not follow the germline gene, possibly because of a read error. V is TRBV7-3 and J is TRBJ1-1; 7 nucleotides align to TRBD1. CDR1 SGHTA and CDR2 FQGTGA come from the germline V gene. The CDR3 extends over 11 amino acids. The CDR3 DNA follows: TGTGCCAGCAGCACGGGACAGCGTCAGGGCTTT. This encodes CASSTGQRQGF.

J is TRBJ2-5 and V is TRBV5-1, with 8 bases fitting TRBD1. V lost 4 bases and J lost 5; bases outside the gene matches: 7. Germline lookup yields CDR1 SGHRS and CDR2 YFSETQ. The CDR3 runs to 14 residues. The CDR3 DNA follows: TGCGCCAGCAGCCCCGGACAGGGTAGGGAGACCCAGTACTTC. This codes for CASSPGQGRETQYF. Full variable domain (remainder filled in from reference TRBV5-1 and TRBJ2-5): KAGVTQTPRYLIKTRGQQVTLSCSPISGHRSVSWYQQTPGQGLQFLFEYFSETQRNKGNFPGRFSGRQFSNSRSEMNVSTLELGDSALYLCASSPGQGRETQYFGPGTRLLVL.

The chain combines TRBV7-2 with TRBJ2-5; D call uncertain. V shed 4 bases and J shed 0 bases, with 12 bases lying between them. The CDR3 sequence is 15 residues long. The germline V gene encodes CDR1 SGHTA and CDR2 FQGNSA. The chain's CDR3 is CASSWSGSYQETQYF. The DNA for the CDR3 is TGTGCCAGCAGCTGGTCAGGATCGTACCAAGAGACCCAGTACTTC.

The chain carries TRBV5-4 and TRBJ1-1; a possible D gene is TRBD1 (6 bases). Trimming left V 3 bases short and J 1 base short, with 10 bases between. The CDR3 runs 14 residues. The germline V gene encodes CDR1 SGHNT and CDR2 YYREEE (reference sequence). The CDR3 reads CASSSYRENTEAFF. CDR3 nucleotide sequence: TGTGCCAGCAGCTCTTACAGGGAGAACACTGAAGCTTTCTTT.

The rearrangement uses TRBV2 and TRBJ2-2, with 13 bases lining up with TRBD2. The V segment lost 5 bases and the J segment 2 bases; nucleotides outside the gene matches: 5. The CDR3 covers 17 residues. Germline values: CDR1 SNHLY, CDR2 FYNNEI. CDR3 sequence: CASSPGLAGRNTGELFF. In DNA, the CDR3 is TGTGCCAGCAGTCCGGGACTAGCGGGGAGAAACACCGGGGAGCTGTTTTTT.

The V and J genes are TRBV30 and TRBJ1-6; 7 positions agree with TRBD1. The CDR3 has 14 amino acids. V shed 2 bases and J 7 bases; nucleotides not matched to a gene: 5. The germline V gene has CDR1 GTSNPN and CDR2 SVGIG (reference sequence). DNA for the CDR3: TGTGCCTGGAGTCATCAGACAGGGAATTCACCCCTCCACTTT. Translation gives CAWSHQTGNSPLHF.

V gene TRBV2 combines with J gene TRBJ2-1; 7 bases line up with TRBD1. The length of the CDR3 is 15 residues. Germline V CDR1 and CDR2: SNHLY, FYNNEI. Trimming took 5 bases from V and 0 from J; bases not matched to a gene: 4. As DNA, the CDR3 is TGTGCCAGCAGTTTGACAGGGAGCTCCTACAATGAGCAGTTCTTC. Amino acids: CASSLTGSSYNEQFF.

The V call is TRBV25-1, the J call TRBJ1-5; D is unresolved. V lost 7 bases and J 2 bases, leaving 9 bases between the germline ends. Germline V gene sequence: CDR1 MGHDK, CDR2 SYGVNS. The CDR3 loop spans 13 amino acids. CDR3 in DNA: TGTGCCAGCAAAGGTCAGGGCAATCAGCCCCAGCATTTT. Translated, it gives CASKGQGNQPQHF.

This clone was counted between two and nine times. The chain recombines TRBV27 with TRBJ2-1; TRBD2 matches at 10 bases. The CDR3 spans 16 residues. The germline V gene encodes CDR1 MNHEY and CDR2 SMNVEV (reference sequence). The trim removed 2 bases at V and 9 bases at J, leaving 10 bases unmatched. CDR3 protein: CASSLPKRGGRFEQFF. The CDR3 nucleotides read TGTGCCAGCAGTTTACCAAAGCGGGGGGGCCGGTTTGAGCAGTTCTTC.

This sequence joins TRBV29-1 and TRBJ2-5; 11 nucleotides align to TRBD2. Losses at the gene ends were 6 bases for V and 7 bases for J; bases not matched to a gene: 16. CDR3 length: 16 residues. Germline V CDR1 and CDR2: SQVTM, ANQGSEA. CDR3 DNA sequence: TGCAGCGTCTGCCCGTCGTTGACTAGCGGGGATCGGACCCAGTACTTC. Its translation is CSVCPSLTSGDRTQYF. Complete variable domain (other parts from reference TRBV29-1 and TRBJ2-5): SAVISQKPSRDICQRGTSLTIQCQVDSQVTMMFWYRQQPGQSLTLIATANQGSEATYESGFVIDKFPISRPNLTFSTLTVSNMSPEDSSIYLCSVCPSLTSGDRTQYFGPGTRLLVL.

This chain joins TRBV15 and TRBJ2-3; 8 nucleotides agree with TRBD2. The CDR3 has 16 residues. Germline CDR1 is LNHNV and CDR2 is YYDKDF (reference sequence). The V segment lost 5 bases and the J segment 4 bases; nucleotides outside the gene matches: 11. CDR3 DNA: TGTGCCACCAGCCCCCGGGCGGGGGGCTCACCAGATACGCAGTATTTT. Translation gives CATSPRAGGSPDTQYF. The whole variable domain, filled in from reference TRBV15 and TRBJ2-3, reads DAMVIQNPRYQVTQFGKPVTLSCSQTLNHNVMYWYQQKSSQAPKLLFHYYDKDFNNEADTPDNFQSRRPNTSFCFLDIRSPGLGDTAMYLCATSPRAGGSPDTQYFGPGTRLTVL.

This clone was observed a few times. The V and J genes are TRBV19 and TRBJ2-6; tentatively, D is TRBD2 (6 bases). The germline gives CDR1 LNHDA, CDR2 SQIVND (reference sequence). CDR3 length: 16 residues. V gave up 0 bases and J gave up 3 bases, with 9 bases separating them. The CDR3 loop reads CASSIDGGSGANVLTF. The CDR3 coding sequence is TGTGCCAGTAGTATAGATGGAGGGAGTGGGGCCAACGTCCTGACTTTC.

The genes are TRBV9 and TRBJ2-4, with D perhaps matching TRBD1 or TRBD2 (5 bases each). Trimming removed 3 bases from V and 0 bases from J, with 13 bases in between. Germline values: CDR1 SGDLS, CDR2 YYNGEE. This CDR3 contains 16 residues. The chain's CDR3 is CASSGGTALAKNIQYF. CDR3 DNA sequence: TGTGCCAGCAGCGGAGGGACGGCCCTAGCCAAAAACATTCAGTACTTC.

In DNA, the CDR3 is TGCAGCGTTGAAAACTCAGGAACCCTCCACTTT. Translation: CSVENSGTLHF. The chain employs TRBV29-1 and TRBJ1-6, with unresolved D. The CDR3 runs 11 residues. The ends were cut back, 2 bases at V and 14 bases at J, with 10 bases in the middle. Germline-derived CDR1 and CDR2 are SQVTM and ANQGSEA. Variable domain in full (rest from reference TRBV29-1 and TRBJ1-6): SAVISQKPSRDICQRGTSLTIQCQVDSQVTMMFWYRQQPGQSLTLIATANQGSEATYESGFVIDKFPISRPNLTFSTLTVSNMSPEDSSIYLCSVENSGTLHFGNGTRLTVT.